Sequencing of this TCR beta chain was carried out in a study of blood T cells in healthy people across ages. Study overall: There was about one barcoded beta molecule captured by template switching per two T cells. General study results and limits: Unsorted PBMC material precluded a definitive naive versus antigen-experienced comparison.

Primed by a sample-barcoded 5' primer and a J-beta primer mix, a second PCR proceeded for 7 to 11 cycles. A single record per CDR3 protein comes from TCRdb applying MiXCR to the 5' RACE reads. Of 1.5 million to 2 million distinct CDR3 sequences listed, more than 35% are singletons. A note on this clonotype: What it recognizes is unknown.

Specimen: blood. The clonotype was recovered from a human donor in good health.

The chain's CDR3 is CAISDRQGADTEAFF. In DNA form, the CDR3 reads TGTGCCATCAGTGACAGACAGGGGGCCGACACTGAAGCTTTCTTT. This sequence joins TRBV10-3 and TRBJ1-1; 10 bases are a match to TRBD1. CDR1 and CDR2 (germline): ENHRY, SYGVKD. With V trimmed by 3 bases and J by 3 bases, 4 bases remained unmatched. This CDR3 is 15 amino acids long.